These 26 T cell receptor beta chains were all obtained from the same sample, sequenced in a study of shared clonotypes between healthy human individuals. Measured with immunoSEQ multiplex PCR; TCRdb has only the in-frame clones, and not every one. The sample contains 1.5 million to 2.5 million clones, about 95% of which appear only once. It was CD45RO-negative cells, positively selected for CCR7, that made up naive CD8 cells, with terminally differentiated effector memory CD45RA+ cells excluded. Sequenced: naive CD8+ T cells sorted from blood. The source is a man aged 18 to 29 in good health.

The rearrangement joins TRBV4-1 to TRBJ1-5; a possible D gene is TRBD1 (6 bases). This CDR3 has 16 amino acids. Germline V gives CDR1 MGHRA, CDR2 YSYEKL. V was pared by 1 base and J by 5 bases, with 15 bases between. The CDR3 spells CASSQGTGLDDQPQHF. CDR3 DNA: TGCGCCAGCAGCCAAGGCACAGGGTTAGACGATCAGCCCCAGCATTTT.

In the case of this clone: Different DNA sequences within this sample yield the same CDR3. The rearrangement links TRBV7-9 to TRBJ1-2; D unclear. The CDR3 is 13 amino acids. From germline, CDR1 is SEHNR and CDR2 FQNEAQ (reference sequence). Between the trimmed V and J ends, which lost 0 bases and 2 bases, there was a span of 4 bases. The CDR3 spells CASSLARNYGYTF. Here the CDR3 DNA reads TGTGCCAGCAGCTTAGCCAGGAACTATGGCTACACCTTC.

The V call is TRBV9, the J call TRBJ1-4, with D hard to call. The CDR3 is made up of 15 amino acids. The V gene's germline CDR1 is SGDLS and CDR2 YYNGEE. V shed 4 bases and J shed 8 bases, with 18 bases lying between them. This chain's CDR3 is CASSTGLLTEEKLFF. The CDR3 DNA is TGTGCCAGCAGCACCGGACTCTTAACCGAGGAAAAACTGTTTTTT.

The sample holds one count of this clone. V gene TRBV27 combines with J gene TRBJ2-2; 12 bases agree with TRBD2. This CDR3 region has 15 residues. Per the germline V gene, CDR1 is MNHEY and CDR2 is SMNVEV (reference sequence). J lost 6 bases, V lost 7 bases, and 6 bases had no gene match. The CDR3 loop is CASNLAGGGSGELFF. The CDR3 nucleotides read TGTGCCAGCAACCTAGCGGGAGGGGGGTCCGGGGAGCTGTTTTTT.

This clone was seen a single time. V gene TRBV4-1 combines with J gene TRBJ1-3; 9 positions agree with TRBD1. The ends lost 1 base at V and 0 bases at J; junction bases unmatched: 1. Germline V gene data show CDR1 as MGHRA and CDR2 as YSYEKL. This CDR3 has 16 amino acids. CDR3 nucleotides: TGCGCCAGCAGCCAAGCGACAGGGGGCTCTGGAAACACCATATATTTT. This codes for CASSQATGGSGNTIYF.

The V gene is TRBV7-3, the J gene TRBJ2-1, with 8 bases lining up with TRBD1. This CDR3 region has 14 residues. V lost 6 bases, J lost 2 bases, and 3 bases stayed unmatched. From germline, CDR1 is SGHTA and CDR2 FQGTGA. The CDR3 protein is CASSPTGAYNEQFF. CDR3 bases: TGTGCCAGCAGTCCGACAGGGGCCTACAATGAGCAGTTCTTC. Based on the CDR3 plus reference TRBV7-3 and TRBJ2-1, the full variable domain is GAGVSQTPSNKVTEKGKYVELRCDPISGHTALYWYRQSLGQGPEFLIYFQGTGAADDSGLPNDRFFAVRPEGSVSTLKIQRTERGDSAVYLCASSPTGAYNEQFFGPGTRLTVL.

The chain is built from TRBV27 and TRBJ1-4; TRBD1 aligns across 8 bases. After removal of 5 bases from V and 1 base from J, the junction contained 6 bases not matched to a gene. The CDR3 runs to 16 residues. The V gene's germline CDR1 is MNHEY and CDR2 SMNVEV (reference sequence). The CDR3, as DNA: TGTGCCAGCAGTCCCCTAACAGGGGGAACTAATGAAAAACTGTTTTTT. Translation gives CASSPLTGGTNEKLFF.

The V call is TRBV7-9, the J call TRBJ2-7; 7 bases are a match to TRBD1. V lost 5 bases to trimming and J lost 6 bases; unmatched junction nucleotides: 4. CDR1 is SEHNR, CDR2 FQNEAQ, per germline (reference sequence). The CDR3 consists of 12 residues. CDR3 region: CASSPTGPEQYF. The DNA of the CDR3 is TGTGCCAGCAGCCCGACAGGGCCCGAGCAGTACTTC.

On this clone itself: A read error is possible here, since a much larger clone lies one base away. This rearrangement joins TRBV11-2 to TRBJ2-7; TRBD2 is a possible D gene (5 bases). V gave up 3 bases and J gave up 2 bases, with 5 bases separating them. Germline CDR1 and CDR2: SGHAT and FQNNGV. CDR3 size: 12 residues. The CDR3 region is CASSFGAYEQYF. The CDR3 nucleotides are TGTGCCAGCAGCTTCGGGGCCTACGAGCAGTACTTC.

The rearrangement uses TRBV10-2 and TRBJ2-7; 7 bases align to TRBD2. After removal of 3 bases from V and 6 bases from J, the junction contained 11 bases not matched to a gene. Per germline, CDR1 WSHSY and CDR2 SAAADI. The CDR3 has 15 residues. The CDR3 region has the DNA TGCGCCAGCAGTGATTTCGGGGAGGGCCTTACCGAGCAGTACTTC. Its protein product is CASSDFGEGLTEQYF.

This chain connects TRBV6-1 to TRBJ1-5; D gene ambiguous. Trimming stripped 6 bases from V and 0 bases from J, with 12 bases between. The germline V gene encodes CDR1 MNHNS and CDR2 SASEGT. CDR3 length equals 15 residues. CDR3 residues: CASRNRTDSNQPQHF. For the CDR3, the DNA is TGTGCCAGCAGAAATAGGACGGATAGCAATCAGCCCCAGCATTTT.

The rearrangement joins TRBV5-6 to TRBJ2-5; the D is unclear. Between the trimmed V and J ends, which lost 0 bases and 3 bases, there was a span of 6 bases. CDR1 is SGHDT and CDR2 is YYEEEE in the germline V gene. The CDR3 length is 13 residues. CDR3 sequence reads: CASSLATEETQYF. CDR3 nucleotides: TGTGCCAGCAGCTTGGCTACAGAAGAGACCCAGTACTTC. The complete variable domain, with remaining parts taken from reference TRBV5-6 and TRBJ2-5, reads DAGVTQSPTHLIKTRGQQVTLRCSPKSGHDTVSWYQQALGQGPQFIFQYYEEEERQRGNFPDRFSGHQFPNYSSELNVNALLLGDSALYLCASSLATEETQYFGPGTRLLVL.

The chain employs TRBV4-3 and TRBJ1-1; D is unclear. Per germline, CDR1 LGHNA and CDR2 YSLEER. The ends were cut back, 0 bases at V and 4 bases at J, with 6 bases in the middle. The CDR3 length is 13 residues. The CDR3: CASSQDGSTEAFF. In DNA form, the CDR3 reads TGCGCCAGCAGCCAAGATGGGAGCACTGAAGCTTTCTTT.

V and J are TRBV13 and TRBJ1-3; D not certain. The CDR3 is 16 residues long. Trimming shortened V by 4 bases and J by 0 bases, and 13 bases separated the two germline ends. Germline assignment: CDR1 PRHDT and CDR2 FYEKMQ (reference sequence). CDR3 region: CASSSTIGSSGNTIYF. In DNA form, the CDR3 reads TGTGCCAGCAGCTCTACTATTGGTAGCTCTGGAAACACCATATATTTT.

V gene TRBV6-5 combines with J gene TRBJ2-5; 9 positions match TRBD2. Losses at the gene ends were 4 bases for V and 4 bases for J; bases not matched to a gene: 7. Per the germline V gene, CDR1 is MNHEY and CDR2 is SVGAGI. This CDR3 is built from 15 residues. CDR3 nucleotide sequence: TGTGCCAGCAGTTCCGGCGGGGGGGCCGGAGAGACCCAGTACTTC. Residues: CASSSGGGAGETQYF.

The chain uses TRBV4-1 and TRBJ1-1, with 8 bases that match TRBD1. This CDR3 region has 13 residues. Germline lookup yields CDR1 MGHRA and CDR2 YSYEKL. The V segment lost 3 bases and the J segment 9 bases; nucleotides outside the gene matches: 6. CDR3 coding DNA: TGCGCCAGCAGCCAGGACAGGGAAACGAAAGCTTTCTTT. Translation gives CASSQDRETKAFF.

The chain carries TRBV11-2 and TRBJ2-7; 8 bases fit TRBD2. Unmatched junction bases numbered 10, after V lost 5 bases and J lost 1 base. This CDR3 region has 16 residues. Germline lookup yields CDR1 SGHAT and CDR2 FQNNGV. The CDR3 here is CASSDRAAGGSYEQYF. For the CDR3, the DNA is TGTGCCAGCAGCGACCGGGCGGCGGGGGGTTCCTACGAGCAGTACTTC.

The CDR3 DNA is TGTGCCAGCAGTTTAATCGGTTGGGCAGAATCCTACGAGCAGTACTTC. This translates into CASSLIGWAESYEQYF. The chain carries TRBV28 and TRBJ2-7; D unresolved. The germline V and J ends were trimmed by 2 bases and 1 base, with 15 bases remaining between them. The CDR3 covers 16 residues. Looked up from germline, CDR1 is MDHEN and CDR2 is SYDVKM.

The chain is built from TRBV6-1 and TRBJ1-2; tentatively, D is TRBD1 (5 bases). Germline-derived CDR1 and CDR2 are MNHNS and SASEGT. Trimming cost V 1 base and J 8 bases, with 11 bases left between them. This CDR3 spans 13 amino acids. The CDR3 reads CASSEGDAGGYTF. The CDR3 DNA is TGTGCCAGCAGTGAAGGGGACGCAGGGGGCTACACCTTC.

The chain's CDR3 is CSARAVREQYF. The CDR3 DNA reads TGCAGTGCTAGGGCAGTCCGCGAGCAGTACTTC. V gene TRBV20-1 combines with J gene TRBJ2-7, with D unresolved. V was shortened by 3 bases and J by 6 bases, with 9 bases between the two germline ends. The CDR3 totals 11 residues. The germline gives CDR1 DFQATT, CDR2 SNEGSKA (reference sequence).

This rearrangement joins TRBV28 to TRBJ1-4, with 9 nucleotides matching TRBD1. Unmatched junction bases numbered 14, after V lost 10 bases and J lost 8 bases. Per germline, CDR1 MDHEN and CDR2 SYDVKM. There are 15 residues in the CDR3. For the CDR3, the DNA is TGTGCCACCGCCGGGACAGGGAAAAGGCCCGAAAAACTGTTTTTT. Protein: CATAGTGKRPEKLFF.

Of note for this clone: Other DNA sequences in the sample encode the same CDR3. The J gene is TRBJ2-1, the V gene TRBV5-1, with unresolved D. Germline V gene data show CDR1 as SGHRS and CDR2 as YFSETQ. V was cut by 3 bases and J by 7 bases, with 8 bases left in between. This CDR3 contains 12 residues. This CDR3 reads CASSSSGNEQFF. The CDR3 DNA reads TGCGCCAGCAGCTCGAGTGGTAATGAGCAGTTCTTC. Together with reference TRBV5-1 and TRBJ2-1, the CDR3 gives the full variable domain: KAGVTQTPRYLIKTRGQQVTLSCSPISGHRSVSWYQQTPGQGLQFLFEYFSETQRNKGNFPGRFSGRQFSNSRSEMNVSTLELGDSALYLCASSSSGNEQFFGPGTRLTVL.

The J gene is TRBJ2-5, the V gene TRBV5-1; a weak D match, TRBD1 (6 bases). The CDR3 consists of 15 residues. V was clipped by 2 bases and J by 5 bases, with 16 bases between them. Germline values: CDR1 SGHRS, CDR2 YFSETQ. DNA for the CDR3: TGCGCCAGCAGCTTAGGTATACAGGGTTTGGAGACCCAGTACTTC. Its protein product is CASSLGIQGLETQYF.

This clone was detected once. Other DNA sequences in this sample translate to the same CDR3. V usage is TRBV7-2 and J usage is TRBJ2-7; 7 nucleotides match TRBD1. V lost 6 bases to trimming and J lost 2 bases; unmatched junction nucleotides: 4. This CDR3 is built from 13 residues. CDR1 SGHTA and CDR2 FQGNSA come from the germline V gene. As DNA, the CDR3 is TGTGCCAGCAGTTCAACAGGGGCCTACGAGCAGTACTTC. Its translation is CASSSTGAYEQYF.

This sequence joins TRBV28 and TRBJ1-1; 9 bases are shared with TRBD1. CDR1 and CDR2 (germline): MDHEN, SYDVKM. The CDR3 extends over 15 amino acids. V lost 3 bases to trimming and J lost 5 bases; unmatched junction nucleotides: 7. For the CDR3, the DNA is TGTGCCAGCAGTTTTCCGGGACAGGGTGTAACTGAAGCTTTCTTT. This gives the protein CASSFPGQGVTEAFF.

With regard to this clone: At the DNA level, this CDR3 is encoded by other sequences in the same sample as well. The chain carries TRBV19 and TRBJ2-7; 9 bases are shared with TRBD1. The CDR3 is 14 residues long. V dropped 3 bases and J dropped 2; count of bases not matched to a gene: 2. CDR1 and CDR2 (germline): LNHDA, SQIVND (reference sequence). The DNA for the CDR3 is TGTGCCAGTAGTATCGGGACAGGGCCCTACGAGCAGTACTTC. This codes for CASSIGTGPYEQYF.